The 29 T cell receptor beta chains below come from one sample, sequenced in a study of response to subunit inactivated influenza vaccine. TCRdb used MiXCR to reprocess the RT-PCR reads, holding one entry per CDR3 protein. The repertoire holds more than 700,000 distinct CDR3 sequences, with around 20% as singletons. Sequencing was performed on PBMCs from blood, taken about 5 days after vaccination. The receptor set was obtained from a man aged 45-65 years who received an inactivated influenza vaccine.

This chain joins TRBV5-1 and TRBJ2-1, with TRBD2 as a possible D gene (6 bases). The CDR3 contains 15 residues. Germline V lookup: CDR1 SGHRS, CDR2 YFSETQ. V was pared by 4 bases and J by 8 bases, with 19 bases between. For the CDR3, the DNA is TGCGCCAGCAGCACCGATATAATCGGAGGGGATGAGCAGTTCTTC. Translating it yields CASSTDIIGGDEQFF. The full variable domain, rest sourced from reference TRBV5-1 and TRBJ2-1, is KAGVTQTPRYLIKTRGQQVTLSCSPISGHRSVSWYQQTPGQGLQFLFEYFSETQRNKGNFPGRFSGRQFSNSRSEMNVSTLELGDSALYLCASSTDIIGGDEQFFGPGTRLTVL.

The table lists this clonotype with many counts. The V and J genes are TRBV20-1 and TRBJ2-5; TRBD2 matches at 12 bases. The J segment lost 5 bases and the V segment lost 5 bases, leaving 9 bases of the junction unmatched. Germline CDR1 is DFQATT and CDR2 is SNEGSKA (reference sequence). This CDR3 comprises 15 residues. The CDR3 loop reads CSARGLAGTGETQYF. As DNA, the CDR3 is TGCAGTGCTCGTGGACTAGCGGGGACTGGGGAGACCCAGTACTTC.

This chain connects TRBV20-1 to TRBJ1-5; D unclear. The germline V gene has CDR1 DFQATT and CDR2 SNEGSKA (reference sequence). The CDR3 contains 12 residues. The ends were cut back, 2 bases at V and 5 bases at J, with 7 bases in the middle. The CDR3 coding sequence is TGCAGTGCTAGAACAGATTATCAGCCCCAGCATTTT. The encoded protein is CSARTDYQPQHF.

This clonotype was found a few times. The V and J genes are TRBV3-1 and TRBJ2-5, with a weak D call TRBD2 (5 bases). This CDR3 has 15 residues. The V gene lost 4 bases and the J gene lost 2 bases, with 14 bases spanning the gap. CDR1 is LGHDT, CDR2 YNNKEL, per germline (reference sequence). CDR3 sequence: CASSRNPQRQETQYF. The DNA for the CDR3 is TGTGCCAGCAGCCGCAACCCCCAGCGGCAAGAGACCCAGTACTTC.

This chain uses TRBV11-2 with TRBJ2-5; 15 positions match TRBD2. Unmatched junction bases numbered 6, after V lost 5 bases and J lost 5 bases. Germline CDR1 reads SGHAT; CDR2 reads FQNNGV. The CDR3 is 16 amino acids. The CDR3 DNA follows: TGTGCCAGCAGCGGACTAGCGGGGGGGTTCCGTGAGACCCAGTACTTC. Protein: CASSGLAGGFRETQYF. Together with reference TRBV11-2 and TRBJ2-5, the CDR3 gives the full variable domain: EAGVAQSPRYKIIEKRQSVAFWCNPISGHATLYWYQQILGQGPKLLIQFQNNGVVDDSQLPKDRFSAERLKGVDSTLKIQPAKLEDSAVYLCASSGLAGGFRETQYFGPGTRLLVL.

This clonotype was counted only a few times. The chain combines TRBV6-2 or TRBV6-3 with TRBJ2-7; D may match TRBD1 or TRBD2 (6 bases each). The length of the CDR3 is 16 residues. Deletions cut 2 bases from V and 4 bases from J, with 18 bases between. CDR1 is MNHEY and CDR2 is SVGEGT in the germline V gene. The CDR3 DNA reads TGTGCCAGCAGTTACACGCGGGGACATAGCTTTTACGAGCAGTACTTC. It codes for CASSYTRGHSFYEQYF.

This clonotype was seen a handful of times. The chain couples TRBV6-5 to TRBJ2-1; 10 bases align to TRBD2. The V and J ends lost 2 bases and 2 bases, in that order; junction bases with no gene match: 9. Germline CDR1 MNHEY, CDR2 SVGAGI. The CDR3 loop spans 18 amino acids. CDR3 coding DNA: TGTGCCAGCAGTTACCCGCCGACTAGCGGGCAAGCCTACAATGAGCAGTTCTTC. Residues: CASSYPPTSGQAYNEQFF.

The CDR3 DNA sequence: TGTGCCAGCAGTTTATCCCGGTCAGAGACCCAGTACTTC. As protein: CASSLSRSETQYF. The chain joins TRBV27 to TRBJ2-5; D ambiguous. In germline, CDR1 is MNHEY, CDR2 SMNVEV (reference sequence). Trimming left V 0 bases short and J 4 bases short, with 6 bases between. This CDR3 has 13 amino acids.

The chain is built from TRBV10-3 and TRBJ2-3; D might be TRBD2 (7 bases). CDR3 length: 15 residues. The V end lost 1 base, the J end lost 5 bases, and 13 bases lay between the germline ends. In germline, CDR1 is ENHRY, CDR2 SYGVKD. The CDR3 DNA is TGTGCCATCAGTGAGTTCAGGGGAGGGCAAGATACGCAGTATTTT. Translation: CAISEFRGGQDTQYF.

This clonotype was detected a few times. The chain is built from TRBV7-2 and TRBJ2-3; 8 bases are shared with TRBD2. The germline V gene has CDR1 SGHTA and CDR2 FQGNSA. The CDR3 runs to 16 residues. V gave up 3 bases and J gave up 4 bases; unmatched junction bases: 9. CDR3 DNA sequence: TGTGCCAGCAGCTTCCCGGGACTAGGAACGGCAGATACGCAGTATTTT. Translation: CASSFPGLGTADTQYF.

This clonotype was picked up many times. This chain connects TRBV12-3 or TRBV12-4 to TRBJ1-1, with D possibly matching TRBD1 (5 bases). The CDR3 runs to 11 residues. V was cut by 3 bases and J by 6 bases, with 5 bases left in between. Written as DNA, the CDR3 is TGTGCCAGCAGTTTGGGGGCTGAAGCTTTCTTT. This codes for CASSLGAEAFF.

This chain uses TRBV7-2 with TRBJ1-1, with 7 bases that match TRBD1. The V and J ends lost 2 bases and 8 bases, in that order; junction bases with no gene match: 2. Germline CDR1 SGHTA, CDR2 FQGNSA. CDR3 length: 12 amino acids. The CDR3 DNA reads as TGTGCCAGCAGCTTATCAGGGGGGGAAGCTTTCTTT. This translates into CASSLSGGEAFF.

The V gene is TRBV5-1, the J gene TRBJ2-7, with 8 bases matching TRBD1. V lost 0 bases to trimming and J lost 5 bases; unmatched junction nucleotides: 10. The CDR3 is 16 residues long. CDR1 and CDR2 (germline): SGHRS, YFSETQ. DNA for the CDR3: TGCGCCAGCAGCTTGGCCCCAGGGGGCATTTCGGACGAGCAGTACTTC. Its translation: CASSLAPGGISDEQYF. The full variable domain, its missing parts supplied by reference TRBV5-1 and TRBJ2-7, is KAGVTQTPRYLIKTRGQQVTLSCSPISGHRSVSWYQQTPGQGLQFLFEYFSETQRNKGNFPGRFSGRQFSNSRSEMNVSTLELGDSALYLCASSLAPGGISDEQYFGPGTRLTVT.

This clonotype was seen repeatedly, ten times or more. The chain couples TRBV29-1 to TRBJ2-1; the match to TRBD2 covers 7 bases. The CDR3 covers 13 residues. Germline V gene data show CDR1 as SQVTM and CDR2 as ANQGSEA. V was pared by 7 bases and J by 3 bases, with 6 bases of the junction left unmatched. CDR3: CSGAGGDYNEQFF. DNA for the CDR3: TGCAGCGGGGCTGGGGGGGACTACAATGAGCAGTTCTTC.

The J gene is TRBJ2-2, the V gene TRBV7-2; D uncertain. The length of the CDR3 is 14 residues. Germline V gives CDR1 SGHTA, CDR2 FQGNSA. Trimming removed 4 bases at V and 1 base at J, with 7 bases between. Here the CDR3 reads CASSSTENTGELFF. The CDR3 DNA is TGTGCCAGCAGCTCCACAGAGAACACCGGGGAGCTGTTTTTT.

As DNA, the CDR3 is TGTGCCAGCAGCGGGGGCGGGGGGACAGCTAACACTGAAGCTTTCTTT. It translates to CASSGGGGTANTEAFF. The chain combines TRBV7-6 with TRBJ1-1; 7 bases align to TRBD1. CDR1 and CDR2 (germline): SGHVS, FNYEAQ. The J segment lost 2 bases and the V segment lost 5 bases, leaving 11 bases of the junction unmatched. The CDR3 totals 16 residues. The whole variable domain, remainder taken from reference TRBV7-6 and TRBJ1-1, is GAGVSQSPRYKVTKRGQDVALRCDPISGHVSLYWYRQALGQGPEFLTYFNYEAQQDKSGLPNDRFSAERPEGSISTLTIQRTEQRDSAMYRCASSGGGGTANTEAFFGQGTRLTVV.

This clonotype was seen only a few times. This sequence joins TRBV12-3 or TRBV12-4 and TRBJ2-7; D remains ambiguous. CDR3 size: 14 residues. V was shortened by 2 bases and J by 0 bases, with 8 bases between the two germline ends. The CDR3 DNA reads as TGTGCCAGCAGTTTACGGCGGATCTCCTACGAGCAGTACTTC. Protein product: CASSLRRISYEQYF.

The V call is TRBV20-1, the J call TRBJ2-7; 12 bases line up with TRBD2. Germline CDR1 DFQATT, CDR2 SNEGSKA (reference sequence). This CDR3 is 15 amino acids long. V lost 3 bases, J lost 2 bases, and 5 bases stayed unmatched. The CDR3 region has the DNA TGCAGTGCTAGCCCCCCTAGCGGGAGGGCCTACGAGCAGTACTTC. As protein: CSASPPSGRAYEQYF.

The chain uses TRBV6-1 and TRBJ1-5; possible D gene TRBD1, 6 bases. The CDR3 contains 16 residues. Per germline, CDR1 MNHNS and CDR2 SASEGT. V was clipped by 7 bases and J by 6 bases, with 22 bases between them. CDR3 DNA: TGTGCCAGCAAACCGCCCGGGGGCCCCCAAGCTCAGCCCCAGCATTTT. As protein: CASKPPGGPQAQPQHF.

This clonotype was found a few times. The chain has TRBV29-1 and TRBJ2-1, with D perhaps being TRBD1 or TRBD2 (5 bases each). Trimming stripped 6 bases from V and 11 bases from J, with 14 bases between. CDR3 length: 11 residues. The germline CDR1 and CDR2 sequences are SQVTM and ANQGSEA. CDR3 nucleotides: TGCAGCGTCACCCCCCCGGGACAGCAGTTCTTC. Amino acid sequence: CSVTPPGQQFF.

On this clonotype itself: At one boundary the junction diverges from the germline segment, which might be a read error. Here the CDR3 DNA reads TGTGCCAGCAGTCCACCGGGACTAGCGGGCGAAGTCTTC. Translated: CASSPPGLAGEVF. The chain is built from TRBV6-1 and TRBJ2-1; TRBD2 aligns across 12 bases. In germline, CDR1 is MNHNS, CDR2 SASEGT. The CDR3 length is 13 residues.

This clonotype has ten or more counts. The chain carries TRBV4-3 and TRBJ1-5; D is unresolved. Germline CDR1 LGHNA, CDR2 YSLEER. V lost 4 bases and J lost 4, with 20 bases in between. The CDR3 loop spans 17 amino acids. CDR3 amino acids: CASSPTLVTGSNQPQHF. As DNA, the CDR3 is TGCGCCAGCAGCCCCACGTTGGTAACTGGGTCGAATCAGCCCCAGCATTTT.

V and J are TRBV7-2 and TRBJ2-5, with D maybe TRBD2 (5 bases). V was shortened by 1 base and J by 5 bases, with 14 bases between the two germline ends. CDR3 length: 15 residues. Germline V gene lookup returns CDR1 SGHTA and CDR2 FQGNSA. The CDR3 loop is CASSLEWEKVETQYF. In DNA form, the CDR3 reads TGTGCCAGCAGCTTAGAGTGGGAGAAGGTGGAGACCCAGTACTTC.

The chain recombines TRBV29-1 with TRBJ1-4; D perhaps matches TRBD1 (5 bases). Trimming left V 4 bases short and J 0 bases short, with 9 bases between. The CDR3 length is 14 residues. Germline V gene data show CDR1 as SQVTM and CDR2 as ANQGSEA. CDR3 sequence (DNA): TGCAGCGTTGCGGACACTTCAACTAATGAAAAACTGTTTTTT. Protein sequence: CSVADTSTNEKLFF.

The chain is built from TRBV29-1 and TRBJ2-7, with TRBD1 identical over 9 bases. This CDR3 is 13 amino acids long. Unmatched junction bases numbered 7, after V lost 6 bases and J lost 4 bases. CDR1 is SQVTM and CDR2 is ANQGSEA in the germline V gene. CDR3 sequence reads: CSVEYGQGYEQYF. In DNA form, the CDR3 reads TGCAGCGTGGAGTATGGACAGGGGTACGAGCAGTACTTC.

The gene calls are TRBV5-1 and TRBJ2-3, with D perhaps TRBD1 (6 bases). The V gene's germline CDR1 is SGHRS and CDR2 YFSETQ. The CDR3 is 15 residues long. V was trimmed by 10 bases and J by 4 bases, leaving 22 bases between them. The CDR3 coding sequence is TGCGCCTGCCATTCAGGGGCGTCCGGGGCAGATACGCAGTATTTT. Protein: CACHSGASGADTQYF.

This clonotype was observed a few times. The V gene is TRBV5-1, the J gene TRBJ2-2; 8 positions agree with TRBD2. The CDR3 contains 14 residues. The ends lost 4 bases at V and 5 bases at J; junction bases unmatched: 4. The germline gives CDR1 SGHRS, CDR2 YFSETQ. The CDR3 sequence: CASSESSGTGELFF. The DNA of the CDR3 is TGCGCCAGCAGCGAGTCTAGCGGGACCGGGGAGCTGTTTTTT.

The chain is built from TRBV5-4 and TRBJ1-2; the D gene is possibly TRBD1 (6 bases). Germline-derived CDR1 and CDR2 are SGHNT and YYREEE (reference sequence). The CDR3 is 14 amino acids. With 1 base removed from V and 0 bases from J, the gap between germline ends came to 7 bases. The CDR3 DNA reads TGTGCCAGCAGCTTGAAGGGGGCTAACTATGGCTACACCTTC. This encodes CASSLKGANYGYTF.

This chain connects TRBV20-1 to TRBJ1-1, with no clear D. V lost 0 bases, J lost 10 bases, and 12 bases lay in between. CDR1 and CDR2 (germline): DFQATT, SNEGSKA (reference sequence). The CDR3 is 12 amino acids. The CDR3 protein is CSARDYPNGAFF. DNA for the CDR3: TGCAGTGCTAGAGATTATCCTAATGGAGCTTTCTTT.